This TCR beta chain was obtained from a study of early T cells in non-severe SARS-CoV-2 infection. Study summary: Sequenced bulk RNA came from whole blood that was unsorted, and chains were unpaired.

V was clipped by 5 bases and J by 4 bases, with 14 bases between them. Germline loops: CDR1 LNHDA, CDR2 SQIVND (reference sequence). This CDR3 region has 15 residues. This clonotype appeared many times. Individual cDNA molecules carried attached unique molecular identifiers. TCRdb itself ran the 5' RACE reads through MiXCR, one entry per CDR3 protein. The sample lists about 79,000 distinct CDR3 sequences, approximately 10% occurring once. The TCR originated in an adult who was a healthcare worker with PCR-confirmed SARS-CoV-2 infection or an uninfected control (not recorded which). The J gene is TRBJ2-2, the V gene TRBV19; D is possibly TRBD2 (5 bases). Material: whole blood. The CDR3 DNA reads TGTGCCAGTAGTCTTCTTCCGGGGAGCACCGGGGAGCTGTTTTTT. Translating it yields CASSLLPGSTGELFF.